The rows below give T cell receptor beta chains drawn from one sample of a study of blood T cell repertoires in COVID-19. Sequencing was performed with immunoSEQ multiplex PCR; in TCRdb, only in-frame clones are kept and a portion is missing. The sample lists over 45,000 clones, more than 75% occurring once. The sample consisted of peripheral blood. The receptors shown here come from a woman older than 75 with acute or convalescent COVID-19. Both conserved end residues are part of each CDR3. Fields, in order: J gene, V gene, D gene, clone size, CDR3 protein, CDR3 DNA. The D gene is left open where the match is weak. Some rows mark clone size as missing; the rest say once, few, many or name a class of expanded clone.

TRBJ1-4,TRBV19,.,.,CASSPAMPRGEKLFF,TGTGCCAGTAGCCCAGCCATGCCCCGCGGTGAAAAACTGTTTTTT
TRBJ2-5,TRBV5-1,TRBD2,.,CASSLIAGGPQETQYF,TGCGCCAGCAGCTTGATAGCGGGAGGGCCCCAAGAGACCCAGTACTTC
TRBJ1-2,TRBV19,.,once,CASQTVNYGYTF,TGTGCCAGTCAAACGGTGAACTATGGCTACACCTTC
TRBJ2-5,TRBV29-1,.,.,CSVSRQQETQYF,TGCAGCGTTTCCAGACAACAAGAGACCCAGTACTTC
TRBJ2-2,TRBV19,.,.,CASSIRLGQGSGNTGELFF,TGTGCCAGTAGTATCCGTCTGGGGCAGGGGTCGGGGAACACCGGGGAGCTGTTTTTT
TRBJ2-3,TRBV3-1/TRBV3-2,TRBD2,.,CASSHPGLAGGPTDTQYF,TGTGCCAGCAGCCACCCGGGACTAGCGGGGGGGCCCACAGATACGCAGTATTTT
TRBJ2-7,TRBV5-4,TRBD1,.,CASSLGEGAIEQYF,TGTGCCAGCAGCTTAGGAGAGGGGGCAATCGAGCAGTACTTC
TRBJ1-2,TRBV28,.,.,CASSFSGYGYTF,TGTGCCAGCAGTTTTTCGGGATATGGCTACACCTTC
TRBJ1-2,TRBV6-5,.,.,CASTERANYGYTF,TGTGCCAGCACCGAACGGGCTAACTATGGCTACACCTTC
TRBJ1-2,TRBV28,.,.,CASSLGSNYGYTF,TGTGCCAGCAGTTTAGGGAGCAACTATGGCTACACCTTC
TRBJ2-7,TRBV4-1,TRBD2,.,CASSQGRLAGTYEQYF,TGCGCCAGCAGCCAAGGACGACTAGCGGGAACCTACGAGCAGTACTTC